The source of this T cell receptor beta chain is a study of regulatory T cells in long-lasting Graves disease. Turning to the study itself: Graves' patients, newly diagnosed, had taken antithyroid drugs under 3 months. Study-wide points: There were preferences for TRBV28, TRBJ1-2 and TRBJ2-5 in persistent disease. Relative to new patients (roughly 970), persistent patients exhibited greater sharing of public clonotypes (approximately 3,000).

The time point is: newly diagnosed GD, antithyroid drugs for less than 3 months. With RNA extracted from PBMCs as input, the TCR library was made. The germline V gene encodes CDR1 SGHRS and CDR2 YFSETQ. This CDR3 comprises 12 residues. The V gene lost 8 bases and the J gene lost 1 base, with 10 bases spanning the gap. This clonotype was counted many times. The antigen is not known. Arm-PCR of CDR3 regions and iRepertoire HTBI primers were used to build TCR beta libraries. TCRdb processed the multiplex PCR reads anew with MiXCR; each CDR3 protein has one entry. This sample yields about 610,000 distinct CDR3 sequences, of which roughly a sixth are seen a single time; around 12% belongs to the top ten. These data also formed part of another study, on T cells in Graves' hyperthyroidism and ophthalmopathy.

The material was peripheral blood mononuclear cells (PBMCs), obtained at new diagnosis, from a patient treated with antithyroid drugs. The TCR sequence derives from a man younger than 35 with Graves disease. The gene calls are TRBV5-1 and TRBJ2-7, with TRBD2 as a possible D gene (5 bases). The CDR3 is CASAEGSYEQYF. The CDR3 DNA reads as TGCGCCAGTGCAGAGGGATCCTACGAGCAGTACTTC.